This entry is about one T cell receptor (beta chain). The data belong to a study of blood T cell repertoires in COVID-19. The method was immunoSEQ multiplex PCR; TCRdb's version includes in-frame clones alone and lacks a portion of them. Seen here are fewer than 400,000 clones, 85% observed once, and the top ten hold 1.9%. The TCR was taken from a woman in her 30s who had been exposed to COVID-19. Source material: PBMCs or T cells enriched from blood (not recorded which).

The CDR3 spells CASSVQGYEQFF. CDR3 bases: TGTGCCAGCAGTGTACAGGGATATGAGCAGTTCTTC. V gene TRBV2 combines with J gene TRBJ2-1; possible D gene TRBD1, 6 bases. Between the trimmed V and J ends, which lost 4 bases and 8 bases, there was a span of 9 bases. Germline values: CDR1 SNHLY, CDR2 FYNNEI. The CDR3 spans 12 residues.